The 5 T cell receptor beta chains below were found in one sample sequenced in a study of cytomegalovirus exposure and HLA in healthy donors (dated by TCRdb to 2015 to 2018). The library was made by the immunoSEQ multiplex PCR assay. The multiplex PCR relied on a mix of 60 forward primers for TCR Vbeta segments and 13 reverse primers for TCR Jbeta segments. This is the immuneACCESS table as TCRdb keeps it, with only in-frame sequences that have V and J called. A part of the clones is gone; compared with another copy, unresolved V genes explain less than half, and the rest is unexplained. The sample table contains 30,000 to 40,000 clones; only one count was recorded for around two thirds of them. Clones ranked in the top ten supply about a fifth of the sample. The sample consisted of PBMCs. These receptors came from a man aged 45-60 years in good health and CMV-seropositive.

The V and J genes are TRBV30 and TRBJ1-1, with 10 bases lining up with TRBD1. This CDR3 is built from 14 residues. After removal of 3 bases from V and 4 bases from J, the junction contained 5 bases not matched to a gene. Germline CDR1 and CDR2: GTSNPN and SVGIG (reference sequence). In DNA form, the CDR3 reads TGTGCCTGGAGGGGACAGGGGCGAGGCACTGAAGCTTTCTTT. Encoded protein: CAWRGQGRGTEAFF.

The chain has TRBV10-3 and TRBJ1-4; no firm D call. Germline CDR1 is ENHRY and CDR2 is SYGVKD. This CDR3 has 13 amino acids. V lost 10 bases to trimming and J lost 0 bases, with 9 bases between them. The CDR3 DNA is TGTGCCACCGCCGGGGCAACTAATGAAAAACTGTTTTTT. Translating it yields CATAGATNEKLFF.

J is TRBJ1-6 and V is TRBV4-3, with D perhaps matching TRBD1 (5 bases). Trimming stripped 3 bases from V and 6 bases from J, with 15 bases between. In germline, CDR1 is LGHNA, CDR2 YSLEER. CDR3 length: 16 residues. Here the CDR3 DNA reads TGCGCCAGCAGCCACCTCCCCGGGGGGGTTAATTCACCCCTCCACTTT. Translating it yields CASSHLPGGVNSPLHF.

The rearrangement joins TRBV5-6 to TRBJ2-5; no reliable D call. Germline values: CDR1 SGHDT, CDR2 YYEEEE. V was clipped by 1 base and J by 1 base, with 5 bases between them. The CDR3 consists of 13 residues. DNA of the CDR3: TGTGCCAGCAGCTTGTTCATCCAAGAGACCCAGTACTTC. Translated: CASSLFIQETQYF.

J is TRBJ2-3 and V is TRBV9; D is perhaps TRBD2 (5 bases). From germline, CDR1 is SGDLS and CDR2 YYNGEE. Trimming shortened V by 0 bases and J by 2 bases, and 10 bases separated the two germline ends. CDR3 length equals 15 residues. CDR3 in DNA: TGTGCCAGCAGCGTAGGACCGGGGTACACAGATACGCAGTATTTT. Translation: CASSVGPGYTDTQYF.